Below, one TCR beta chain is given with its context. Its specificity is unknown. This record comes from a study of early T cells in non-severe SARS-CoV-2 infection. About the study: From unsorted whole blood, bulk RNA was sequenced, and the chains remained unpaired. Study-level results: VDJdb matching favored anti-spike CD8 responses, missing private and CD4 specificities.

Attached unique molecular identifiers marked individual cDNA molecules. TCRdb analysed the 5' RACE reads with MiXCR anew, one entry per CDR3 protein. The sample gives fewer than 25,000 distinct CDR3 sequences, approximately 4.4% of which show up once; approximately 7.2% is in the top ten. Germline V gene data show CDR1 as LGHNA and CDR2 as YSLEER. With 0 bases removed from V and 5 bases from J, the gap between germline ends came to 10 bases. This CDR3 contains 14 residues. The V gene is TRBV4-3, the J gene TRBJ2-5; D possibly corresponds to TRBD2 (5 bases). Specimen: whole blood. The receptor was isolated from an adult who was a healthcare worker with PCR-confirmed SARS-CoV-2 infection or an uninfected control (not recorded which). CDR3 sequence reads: CASSQDREHETQYF. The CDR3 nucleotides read TGCGCCAGCAGCCAAGATAGGGAGCACGAGACCCAGTACTTC.